These T cell receptor beta chains were read from a single sample in a study of blood T cell repertoires in COVID-19. Generated by immunoSEQ multiplex PCR, the TCRdb table keeps only in-frame clones and is missing some. The table lists just over 150,000 clones, 84% of them singletons. Sequencing was carried out using peripheral blood. These receptors all stem from a woman aged 45-65 years with acute or convalescent COVID-19. Each CDR3 is given with its conserved first and last residue. Clone size, where shown, is once, few, many, or a class for clones that have expanded.

v_gene,abundance,CDR3aa
TRBV18,-,CASSPPTDRGVNQPQHF
TRBV13,once,CASSLGLSGNSPLHF
TRBV5-8,-,CASSGTGTESYEQYF
TRBV7-2,once,CASSLERGPGYGYTF
TRBV6-2/TRBV6-3,-,CASSYLLRLAGQMTNEQFF
TRBV29-1,-,CSVEFGSTDTQYF
TRBV10-3,-,CAISESDQGSSPLHF
TRBV28,-,CASRPGGHEQFF
TRBV5-1,-,CASRAPGGASPLHF
TRBV6-5,-,CASQITGRSGELFF
TRBV4-3,once,CASSREVANYGYTF
TRBV27,-,CASSSGTHYSPEAFF
TRBV18,-,CASSPGAGGSGYTF
TRBV19,-,CASAGQYEKLFF
TRBV7-9,few,CASSLAAIYAYEQYF
TRBV6-1,-,CASSFRQGNEQFF
TRBV3-1/TRBV3-2,once,CASTSTYPSPGTSGRQQFF
TRBV5-1,-,CASSLAGHRIGGYTF
TRBV11-2,-,CASSYNRQGVQYF
TRBV9,-,CASSGHPLALLARSGELFF
TRBV3-1/TRBV3-2,-,CASSQEVTGLLHEQYF
TRBV5-6,-,CASSPGQGYGYTF
TRBV2,-,CASMRQGIADTQYF
TRBV11-3,once,CASSSGQGGRTEAFF
TRBV27,-,CASSFGRAETQYF
TRBV2,once,CASTTGGRTGELFF
TRBV4-1,-,CASSQSPGQGIYEQYF
TRBV19,-,CASRYMWGGPYGYTF
TRBV11-2,-,CASSLLRGAGLSYEQYF
TRBV2,-,CASSGAGGWETQYF
TRBV4-2,-,CASSQEIPGDQPQHF
TRBV4-2,-,CASSQPDRAEKLFF
TRBV11-3,-,CASSLGIGAGRETQYF
TRBV10-2,-,CASRTGAGQPQHF
TRBV5-1,-,CASSWGQGAGEPQHF
TRBV4-3,-,CASSQDTSGAYEQYF
TRBV4-3,-,CASSQDSYGYTF
TRBV5-6,-,CASSWGRVSYEQYF
TRBV7-2,-,CASSLSPLSSETQYF
TRBV10-1,once,CASRRGGVTDTQYF
TRBV2,-,CASRGDSTGSSPLHF
TRBV7-2,-,CASSSYSATNEKLFF
TRBV9,-,CASSMQGVSSYNEQFF
TRBV2,-,CASSEWRAIRTEAFF
TRBV4-2,-,CASSQEFTRVGETQYF
TRBV6-2/TRBV6-3,-,CASSYSLGGLQETQYF
TRBV29-1,few,CSVMDSGNTIYF
TRBV28,-,CASSWLDYGYTF
TRBV6-6,-,CASRDRANTGELFF
TRBV3-1/TRBV3-2,once,CASSQAQGRAEAFF
TRBV18,-,CASSSIHQQVPQHF
TRBV5-1,-,CASSLAGGATNEKLFF
TRBV5-1,-,CASSLGGAGSQETQYF
TRBV6-5,once,CASRTGSGNTIYF
TRBV5-1,-,CASSLGLAGGETQYF
TRBV5-4,-,CASSPGGGEGNEQFF
TRBV7-2,-,CASKGAGSPYEQYF
TRBV16,once,CASKGGPINTGELFF
TRBV6-2/TRBV6-3,-,CASSYLPGRDTQYF
TRBV28,-,CASSRPGQGWNTEAFF